This T cell receptor beta chain was documented in a study of blood T cell repertoires in COVID-19 (TCRdb year 2020). In the study overall: Samples from collaborators originated in the United States, Italy and Spain and spanned both the acute and convalescent phases of COVID-19. The material from the prospective study consisted of cDNA or gDNA derived from T cells, B-cell-depleted T cells, or PBMCs. The dataset comprised deeply sampled blood TCRbeta repertoires from subjects exposed to, actively infected with, or recovered from COVID-19. The repertoires were released in a freely available public database meant as a resource for research on the immune response to SARS-CoV-2. The samples were drawn from two sources: the first 160 participants of the ongoing ImmuneRACE study, and 1,000 to 1,500 subjects contributed by 6 global collaborators. A de-identified subject ID, COVID-19 status, age in years and sex were almost always included in the sample metadata. HLA class I and class II types, where available, came from metadata supplied by the sample provider rather than from assay-based typing.

TCRbeta CDR3 regions were amplified from genomic DNA using the immunoSEQ Assay, a bias-controlled multiplex PCR. The paper's data handling went like this. Nucleated cell counts per sample were estimated from amplification of reference gene primers within the assay. Sequence reads were collapsed and filtered to measure the absolute abundance of every unique TCRbeta CDR3 rearrangement. Productive Simpson clonality was computed per sample as the square root of Simpson's diversity index over productive rearrangements. TCRdb provides this immuneACCESS table in a form limited to in-frame rearrangements. Some clones are lacking; in checked studies, under half of them reflect an unresolved V gene, and why the rest are absent is not known. For V, J and clone size, that table is used; D and trimming come from the DNA. The sample has 150,000 to 200,000 clones on record, around four fifths of them singletons. The ten largest clones capture roughly 8.6% of the sample.

Overall results and qualifications from the work: The quantity of clinical and demographic metadata differed by source and by participant and was supplied without curation.

Comments on this clone: Its cognate antigen has yet to be identified. There are no base qualities to consult, and no much larger clone falls within one base.

In the prospective study, participants were roughly 18 to 90 years old, resided in around 25 geographic areas of the United States, and were enrolled through a virtual design. In the prospective study, participants were assigned to cohorts based on the clinical history participants reported in a screening survey and a study questionnaire. ImmuneRACE Cohort 3 recovered participants were defined by two consecutive negative NP/OP PCR tests, healthcare professional clearance, or symptom resolution. Each participant in the prospective study had whole blood, serum and a nasopharyngeal or oropharyngeal swab collected by mobile phlebotomists. Over an approximately two-month period, participants in the prospective study had the option of providing additional blood draws and questionnaires. Before DNA extraction, blood samples from the prospective study were shipped at room temperature or frozen. A distance of 16 bases separates the germline ends of V and J, which lose 1 base and 4 bases respectively. CDR3 length: 16 amino acids, cysteine to phenylalanine. The only DNA kept is the CDR3, 48 bases in frame from the first base. The germline V gene encodes CDR1 KGHSH and CDR2 LQKENI.

Sample: PBMCs or T cells enriched from blood (not recorded which). This TCR was sampled from a woman in her forties or fifties who had recovered from COVID-19. The rearranged segments are TRBV18 and TRBJ1-1; TRBD1 is possibly the D segment (6 matching bases). The CDR3 reads as follows: CASSPLFLGAGTEAFF. At the DNA level, the sequence is TGTGCCAGCTCACCACTGTTCTTGGGGGCGGGCACTGAAGCTTTCTTT.